This T cell receptor (beta chain) is from a study of PD-1 blockade in classical Hodgkin lymphoma. Whole-study context: Nivolumab dosing for patients was 3 mg/kg, administered intravenously every 2 weeks. General study results and limits: TCR diversity in CD4+, not CD8+, cells rose significantly by C4D1.

Of note for this clone: No antigen is known for it.

Relapses following autologous stem cell transplantation were seen in all patients, with brentuximab vedotin exposure varying. Germline V lookup: CDR1 SGHNT, CDR2 YYREEE (reference sequence). The length of the CDR3 is 14 residues. V lost 1 base and J 2 bases, leaving 7 bases between the germline ends. Clones were read by immunoSEQ multiplex PCR, and TCRdb kept only the in-frame ones, dropping some. Of roughly 25,000 clones in the sample, roughly 86% were seen once. This sample comprised peripheral blood mononuclear cells (PBMCs), obtained before the second cycle of nivolumab. The rearrangement joins TRBV5-4 to TRBJ1-3; D is ambiguous. The clonotype originates from a human donor with classical Hodgkin lymphoma. In DNA form, the CDR3 reads TGTGCCAGCAGCTTGACGGGGACTGGAAACACCATATATTTT. This sequence encodes CASSLTGTGNTIYF.